This passage covers 20 T cell receptor beta chains from one sample sequenced in a study of cytomegalovirus exposure and HLA in healthy donors. Both 60 Vbeta primers and 13 Jbeta primers went into the PCR. TCRdb keeps only in-frame clones here, not all; method: immunoSEQ multiplex PCR. This sample carries about 140,000 clones, roughly 77% of them seen once, and the ten largest clones take 2.5% to 4%. What was sequenced was PBMCs. The receptors derive from a man aged 35-49 years in good health and CMV-seronegative.

The table lists this clone with a count of one. The J gene is TRBJ1-1, the V gene TRBV6-1, with D perhaps matching TRBD1 (6 bases). This CDR3 is built from 13 residues. Germline V gene data show CDR1 as MNHNS and CDR2 as SASEGT. Trimming removed 7 bases at V and 0 bases at J, with 9 bases between. The CDR3 loop is CASNQGLNTEAFF. The CDR3 DNA is TGTGCCAGCAATCAGGGGTTGAACACTGAAGCTTTCTTT.

The rearrangement uses TRBV10-1 and TRBJ1-2; the D is unclear. The ends were cut back, 6 bases at V and 2 bases at J, with 10 bases in the middle. The CDR3 covers 13 residues. CDR1 is WNHNN and CDR2 is SYGVQD in the germline V gene (reference sequence). The CDR3 spells CASRAGFNYGYTF. In DNA, the CDR3 is TGCGCCAGCAGGGCGGGCTTCAACTATGGCTACACCTTC.

This clone was picked up a small number of times. The chain is built from TRBV2 and TRBJ1-2, with a possible D match to TRBD1 (6 bases). This CDR3 has 14 amino acids. Germline V CDR1 and CDR2: SNHLY, FYNNEI. V was shortened by 7 bases and J by 6 bases, with 18 bases between the two germline ends. Here the CDR3 DNA reads TGTGCCAGCACAGTGTATGGGGAGGGGGATGGCTACACCTTC. As protein: CASTVYGEGDGYTF.

The rearrangement uses TRBV5-1 and TRBJ1-6; the D is unclear. Germline loops: CDR1 SGHRS, CDR2 YFSETQ. The V end lost 5 bases, the J end lost 7 bases, and 13 bases lay between the germline ends. The CDR3 extends over 14 amino acids. CDR3 sequence (DNA): TGCGCCAGCAGTGAGCAGCGGAGGAATTCACCCCTCCACTTT. It codes for CASSEQRRNSPLHF.

The gene calls are TRBV4-1 and TRBJ1-1, with 9 bases that match TRBD1. The V gene end was trimmed by 2 bases and the J gene end by 4 bases; junction bases not matched to a gene: 5. This CDR3 has 15 residues. Per germline, CDR1 MGHRA and CDR2 YSYEKL. The CDR3 region has the DNA TGCGCCAGCAGCCAACAACCGACAGGGGGCACTGAAGCTTTCTTT. This codes for CASSQQPTGGTEAFF.

The V gene is TRBV19, the J gene TRBJ1-1; 8 bases align to TRBD1. CDR1 LNHDA and CDR2 SQIVND come from the germline V gene (reference sequence). With 6 bases clipped from V and 7 bases from J, the junction kept 4 bases outside the gene matches. The CDR3 is 12 residues long. The CDR3 coding sequence is TGTGCCAGTAGGACCGACAGGGGTGAAGCTTTCTTT. This codes for CASRTDRGEAFF. Full variable domain (outside the CDR3, taken from reference TRBV19 and TRBJ1-1): DGGITQSPKYLFRKEGQNVTLSCEQNLNHDAMYWYRQDPGQGLRLIYYSQIVNDFQKGDIAEGYSVSREKKESFPLTVTSAQKNPTAFYLCASRTDRGEAFFGQGTRLTVV.

The chain recombines TRBV7-2 with TRBJ1-2, with TRBD1 matching 8 bases. Germline V gene data show CDR1 as SGHTA and CDR2 as FQGNSA. The CDR3 contains 14 residues. The trim removed 1 base at V and 7 bases at J, leaving 5 bases unmatched. DNA of the CDR3: TGTGCCAGCAGCTTAGGGCAGGGGGCGGGTGGCTACACCTTC. Its translation: CASSLGQGAGGYTF. Drawing the rest from reference TRBV7-2 and TRBJ1-2, the complete variable domain is GAGVSQSPSNKVTEKGKDVELRCDPISGHTALYWYRQSLGQGLEFLIYFQGNSAPDKSGLPSDRFSAERTGGSVSTLTIQRTQQEDSAVYLCASSLGQGAGGYTFGSGTRLTVV.

The chain employs TRBV28 and TRBJ2-3, with 7 bases that match TRBD1. This CDR3 has 14 amino acids. With 5 bases clipped from V and 3 bases from J, the junction kept 5 bases outside the gene matches. CDR1 is MDHEN and CDR2 is SYDVKM in the germline V gene. CDR3 sequence (DNA): TGTGCCAGCAGTCTTGGGACAGAGACAGATACGCAGTATTTT. This translates into CASSLGTETDTQYF.

This clone showed up just a few times. V and J are TRBV9 and TRBJ2-2; 15 bases line up with TRBD2. This CDR3 contains 16 residues. CDR1 and CDR2 (germline): SGDLS, YYNGEE. The trim removed 2 bases at V and 8 bases at J, leaving 4 bases unmatched. The DNA of the CDR3 is TGTGCCAGCAGCGTGGGACTAGCGGGGGGCCCTGGGGAGCTGTTTTTT. This gives the protein CASSVGLAGGPGELFF.

This sequence joins TRBV5-1 and TRBJ2-5; TRBD2 might be the D (6 bases). Germline V CDR1 and CDR2: SGHRS, YFSETQ. Trimming cost V 4 bases and J 3 bases, with 16 bases left between them. The CDR3 spans 15 residues. Here the CDR3 DNA reads TGCGCCAGCAGCCGGGGAGGTGCGCAGAAAGAGACCCAGTACTTC. Residues: CASSRGGAQKETQYF. Full variable domain (missing parts from reference TRBV5-1 and TRBJ2-5): KAGVTQTPRYLIKTRGQQVTLSCSPISGHRSVSWYQQTPGQGLQFLFEYFSETQRNKGNFPGRFSGRQFSNSRSEMNVSTLELGDSALYLCASSRGGAQKETQYFGPGTRLLVL.

This clone was picked up one time. This sequence joins TRBV28 and TRBJ2-7; 8 positions agree with TRBD1. The junction had 17 bases not matched to a gene; V was cut back by 5 bases and J by 5 bases. The germline gives CDR1 MDHEN, CDR2 SYDVKM. There are 17 residues in the CDR3. CDR3 residues: CASSLVGPRTGPNEQYF. The CDR3 DNA reads TGTGCCAGCAGTCTAGTAGGCCCCAGGACAGGGCCCAACGAGCAGTACTTC.

The chain links TRBV15 to TRBJ2-7; tentative D call: TRBD2 (5 bases). Trimming removed 5 bases at V and 2 bases at J, with 13 bases between. Germline CDR1 and CDR2: LNHNV and YYDKDF (reference sequence). CDR3 size: 14 residues. The CDR3 sequence: CATSAGLRTYEQYF. The CDR3 DNA follows: TGTGCCACCAGCGCCGGACTGCGAACCTACGAGCAGTACTTC.

The V and J genes are TRBV7-9 and TRBJ2-7, with 8 bases identical to TRBD1. Trimming took 1 base from V and 5 from J; bases not matched to a gene: 4. Germline CDR1 is SEHNR and CDR2 is FQNEAQ (reference sequence). The CDR3 has 14 residues. CDR3 protein: CASSLGTGSHEQYF. DNA of the CDR3: TGTGCCAGCAGCTTAGGGACAGGGTCGCACGAGCAGTACTTC.

The V and J genes are TRBV29-1 and TRBJ2-7, with 10 bases matching TRBD2. The CDR3 is made up of 14 amino acids. Germline V gene sequence: CDR1 SQVTM, CDR2 ANQGSEA. V lost 7 bases and J lost 4; bases outside the gene matches: 10. CDR3 residues: CSALSGTSVYEQYF. The CDR3 DNA sequence: TGCAGCGCCCTCTCCGGGACTAGCGTTTACGAGCAGTACTTC.

This clone has just one count. This chain uses TRBV7-9 with TRBJ1-4; 7 nucleotides agree with TRBD1. Trimming took 2 bases from V and 10 from J; bases not matched to a gene: 7. The germline gives CDR1 SEHNR, CDR2 FQNEAQ (reference sequence). CDR3 length: 14 amino acids. Here the CDR3 reads CASSLYTGDGKLFF. The DNA of the CDR3 is TGTGCCAGCAGCTTATACACAGGGGATGGAAAACTGTTTTTT. The full variable domain, its missing parts supplied by reference TRBV7-9 and TRBJ1-4, is DTGVSQNPRHKITKRGQNVTFRCDPISEHNRLYWYRQTLGQGPEFLTYFQNEAQLEKSRLLSDRFSAERPKGSFSTLEIQRTEQGDSAMYLCASSLYTGDGKLFFGSGTQLSVL.

CDR3 loop: CASSFDRAYEQYF. Written as DNA, the CDR3 is TGTGCCAGCAGCTTTGACAGAGCCTACGAGCAGTACTTC. The rearrangement joins TRBV11-2 to TRBJ2-7; D perhaps matches TRBD1 (5 bases). The CDR3 runs to 13 residues. The germline CDR1 and CDR2 sequences are SGHAT and FQNNGV. V was cut by 3 bases and J by 2 bases, with 8 bases left in between.

This clone was observed a handful of times. This chain connects TRBV2 to TRBJ1-2; D is undetermined. Germline CDR1 is SNHLY and CDR2 is FYNNEI. The CDR3 contains 12 residues. Between the trimmed V and J ends, which lost 7 bases and 4 bases, there was a span of 10 bases. The DNA for the CDR3 is TGTGCCAGCAATCCGCGTATCTATGGCTACACCTTC. Translation gives CASNPRIYGYTF.

This clone turned up a few times. This chain uses TRBV7-9 with TRBJ2-5; 8 nucleotides line up with TRBD1. V shed 4 bases, J shed 1 base, and the junction held 14 bases outside the gene matches. In germline, CDR1 is SEHNR, CDR2 FQNEAQ (reference sequence). The CDR3 length is 18 residues. The CDR3 DNA sequence: TGTGCCAGCAGCTCAGAGGCCCTCCAGGGGGCCCTCCAAGAGACCCAGTACTTC. Its protein product is CASSSEALQGALQETQYF.

The chain has TRBV6-1 and TRBJ2-3, with D possibly TRBD1 on 7 matching bases. The CDR3 extends over 15 amino acids. Germline V gene lookup returns CDR1 MNHNS and CDR2 SASEGT. The V gene lost 11 bases and the J gene lost 6 bases, with 24 bases spanning the gap. The CDR3 nucleotides read TGTGCCCGCTTCAGGGGGGCCTTGGAGATCGATACGCAGTATTTT. Amino acid sequence: CARFRGALEIDTQYF.

There are a few counts of this clone. This chain uses TRBV5-1 with TRBJ1-4; D is ambiguous. The germline V gene has CDR1 SGHRS and CDR2 YFSETQ. This CDR3 has 14 residues. V was trimmed by 0 bases and J by 5 bases, leaving 8 bases between them. The chain's CDR3 is CASSLGGENEKLFF. The CDR3 coding sequence is TGCGCCAGCAGCTTGGGAGGAGAAAATGAAAAACTGTTTTTT.